The 2 T cell receptor beta chains below come from one sample, sequenced in a study of glioma-infiltrating T cells after dendritic cell vaccination. Sequencing used immunoSEQ multiplex PCR; TCRdb keeps in-frame clones, though not all of them. The sample has approximately 50,000 clones, about 88% seen once; the top ten hold around 5%. This sample's time point: after dendritic cell vaccination, including at tumor progression/relapse. The specimen was blood, collected after dendritic cell vaccination. The source is a human donor with glioblastoma.

The chain joins TRBV28 to TRBJ1-2; TRBD1 is a possible D gene (6 bases). The CDR3 loop spans 16 amino acids. The germline V and J ends were trimmed by 3 bases and 8 bases, with 22 bases remaining between them. The germline V gene has CDR1 MDHEN and CDR2 SYDVKM. The CDR3 is CASSFRTLRGSFGYTF. In DNA, the CDR3 is TGTGCCAGCAGTTTTCGAACCCTCAGGGGATCCTTCGGCTACACCTTC.

This clone was counted between two and nine times. This chain connects TRBV11-3 to TRBJ2-1; 10 bases fit TRBD2. V dropped 1 base and J dropped 8; count of bases not matched to a gene: 11. This CDR3 comprises 17 residues. Germline CDR1 reads SGHNT; CDR2 reads YENEEA. CDR3 in amino acids: CASSLGTLTSGTYEQFF. Written as DNA, the CDR3 is TGTGCCAGCAGCTTAGGGACCCTAACTAGCGGGACGTATGAGCAGTTCTTC.